Below are 32 T cell receptor beta chains sequenced from a single sample in a study of T-cell reconstitution after alpha-beta-depleted transplantation in children. TCRbeta library construction was performed incorporating unique molecular identifiers. TCRdb itself ran the PCR reads through MiXCR, one entry per CDR3 protein. The repertoire holds approximately 170,000 distinct CDR3 sequences, with 8.5% to 14% as singletons. The sequencing here drew on PBMCs, taken before TCRalphabeta/CD19-depleted stem cell transplant. The source of these receptors is a boy younger than 10 with acute myeloid leukemia, due to receive a stem cell transplant.

The table lists this clonotype with many counts. The gene calls are TRBV2 and TRBJ2-3, with TRBD2 matching 7 bases. Germline values: CDR1 SNHLY, CDR2 FYNNEI. The CDR3 extends over 14 amino acids. V dropped 4 bases and J dropped 9; count of bases not matched to a gene: 10. The CDR3 protein is CASSADSASGTQYF. CDR3 coding DNA: TGTGCCAGCAGTGCCGACTCCGCTAGCGGCACGCAGTATTTT.

The rearrangement links TRBV20-1 to TRBJ1-5; 8 positions match TRBD1. The V gene's germline CDR1 is DFQATT and CDR2 SNEGSKA (reference sequence). The V gene end was trimmed by 2 bases and the J gene end by 5 bases; junction bases not matched to a gene: 8. This CDR3 has 15 residues. This CDR3 is CSARPQQGGDQPQHF. The CDR3 region has the DNA TGCAGTGCTAGACCCCAACAGGGGGGGGATCAGCCCCAGCATTTT.

The chain uses TRBV11-2 and TRBJ2-2; 9 bases map to TRBD1. The junction had 6 bases not matched to a gene; V was cut back by 3 bases and J by 10 bases. The CDR3 loop spans 14 amino acids. Germline CDR1 and CDR2: SGHAT and FQNNGV. The CDR3 reads CASSFNGQGTELFF. CDR3 in DNA: TGTGCCAGCAGCTTTAATGGACAGGGGACGGAGCTGTTTTTT.

This clonotype showed up many times. J is TRBJ2-7 and V is TRBV6-5, with TRBD1 matching over 7 bases. V shed 2 bases and J 1 base; nucleotides not matched to a gene: 11. The CDR3 contains 17 residues. Germline V lookup: CDR1 MNHEY, CDR2 SVGAGI. The CDR3 nucleotides are TGTGCCAGCAGTTACAAAGTTAAAGCAGGGGGTTCCTACGAGCAGTACGTC. Amino acid sequence: CASSYKVKAGGSYEQYV.

The chain carries TRBV7-9 and TRBJ2-1; 11 nucleotides align to TRBD2. Germline CDR1 is SEHNR and CDR2 is FQNEAQ (reference sequence). The J segment lost 0 bases and the V segment lost 8 bases, leaving 18 bases of the junction unmatched. This CDR3 region has 20 residues. CDR3 coding DNA: TGTGCCAGCTTTCGAATCGCCGGGACTAGCGGTAAAAGCTCCTACAATGAGCAGTTCTTC. This sequence encodes CASFRIAGTSGKSSYNEQFF. Filled out from reference TRBV7-9 and TRBJ2-1, the complete variable domain reads DTGVSQNPRHKITKRGQNVTFRCDPISEHNRLYWYRQTLGQGPEFLTYFQNEAQLEKSRLLSDRFSAERPKGSFSTLEIQRTEQGDSAMYLCASFRIAGTSGKSSYNEQFFGPGTRLTVL.

This clonotype was picked up many times. The chain employs TRBV6-5 and TRBJ2-3; tentatively, D is TRBD2 (5 bases). V was clipped by 0 bases and J by 3 bases, with 10 bases between them. The germline CDR1 and CDR2 sequences are MNHEY and SVGAGI. The CDR3 runs to 15 residues. This chain's CDR3 is CASSYSSGETDTQYF. The CDR3 DNA reads TGTGCCAGCAGTTACTCGAGCGGAGAAACAGATACGCAGTATTTT.

This clonotype has at least ten counts. The chain is built from TRBV30 and TRBJ1-1; D perhaps matches TRBD1 (5 bases). Germline-derived CDR1 and CDR2 are GTSNPN and SVGIG (reference sequence). CDR3 length equals 14 residues. Trimming took off 5 bases at V and 1 base at J, with 14 bases between the two ends. CDR3 amino acids: CAWSIGGENTEAFF. The CDR3 DNA sequence: TGTGCCTGGTCGATTGGGGGAGAGAACACTGAAGCTTTCTTT.

Many counts were recorded for this clonotype. The V gene is TRBV15, the J gene TRBJ2-1; TRBD2 aligns across 16 bases. Germline loops: CDR1 LNHNV, CDR2 YYDKDF (reference sequence). The CDR3 covers 17 residues. Trimming took 8 bases from V and 4 from J; bases not matched to a gene: 8. In nucleotides, the CDR3 is TGTGCCACCTGGGGACTAGCGGGAGGGCCGTCGTACAATGAGCAGTTCTTC. Amino acid sequence: CATWGLAGGPSYNEQFF.

This clonotype was observed once. This may be a read error, as it is one base from a much larger clone. This chain links TRBV11-2 with TRBJ2-6; possibly TRBD1 for D (5 bases). The CDR3 runs 15 residues. CDR1 is SGHAT, CDR2 FQNNGV, per germline. CDR3 sequence (DNA): TGTGCCAGCAGGGCACCGGGTTCTGGGGCCAACGTCCTGTCTTTC. Amino acid sequence: CASRAPGSGANVLSF.

This chain uses TRBV5-1 with TRBJ2-7, with a tentative D call TRBD2 (6 bases). The CDR3 runs to 13 residues. The germline gives CDR1 SGHRS, CDR2 YFSETQ. DNA of the CDR3: TGCGCCAGCAGGCGGGACTGGGGGTACGAGCACTACGTC. Encoded protein: CASRRDWGYEHYV.

This clonotype was counted at least ten times. This sequence joins TRBV20-1 and TRBJ2-1; 11 bases match TRBD2. CDR1 DFQATT and CDR2 SNEGSKA come from the germline V gene (reference sequence). The CDR3 is made up of 14 amino acids. Unmatched junction bases numbered 7, after V lost 6 bases and J lost 6 bases. Written as DNA, the CDR3 is TGCAGTGCGTTACTAGCGGGGGCGTCCAATGAGCAGTTCTTC. Its protein is CSALLAGASNEQFF.

This clonotype was seen ten or more times. The chain uses TRBV7-3 and TRBJ2-1; possibly TRBD1 or TRBD2 for D (6 bases each). CDR3 length: 20 amino acids. Trimming stripped 4 bases from V and 0 bases from J, with 25 bases between. The germline V gene encodes CDR1 SGHTA and CDR2 FQGTGA. CDR3 coding DNA: TGTGCCAGCAGCTCCGGTCTGGGGGGCCAGGGGTTAGGCTCCTACAATGAGCAGTTCTTC. Translated: CASSSGLGGQGLGSYNEQFF.

This clonotype was detected ten times or more. This chain joins TRBV6-5 and TRBJ1-5, with D hard to call. V was trimmed by 6 bases and J by 2 bases, leaving 8 bases between them. CDR1 is MNHEY, CDR2 SVGAGI, per germline. The CDR3 is 13 residues long. The CDR3 DNA follows: TGTGCCAGCAGCCACTCGGGCAATCAGCCCCAGCATTTT. Translated: CASSHSGNQPQHF.

At least ten counts were recorded for this clonotype. This chain connects TRBV5-1 to TRBJ2-7; tentatively, D is TRBD1 (6 bases). The CDR3 contains 14 residues. CDR1 and CDR2 from the germline V gene are SGHRS and YFSETQ. The ends were cut back, 2 bases at V and 0 bases at J, with 9 bases in the middle. The CDR3, as DNA: TGCGCCAGCAGCTTTTCGGACAGCTCCTACGAGCAGTACTTC. Its translation is CASSFSDSSYEQYF.

The table lists this clonotype with many counts. The chain employs TRBV5-4 and TRBJ2-7; TRBD1 aligns across 10 bases. The junction had 7 bases not matched to a gene; V was cut back by 1 base and J by 6 bases. Germline V lookup: CDR1 SGHNT, CDR2 YYREEE (reference sequence). This CDR3 comprises 15 residues. CDR3 DNA sequence: TGTGCCAGCAGCTTGAGCCGGGACAGGGGCCGCGAGCAGTACTTC. It is translated as CASSLSRDRGREQYF.

This clonotype occurred many times. This chain uses TRBV12-3 or TRBV12-4 with TRBJ2-1, with 9 positions matching TRBD2. The trim removed 3 bases at V and 0 bases at J, leaving 0 bases unmatched. The CDR3 totals 15 residues. The CDR3 protein is CASSFSGGSYNEQFF. Written as DNA, the CDR3 is TGTGCCAGCAGTTTTAGCGGGGGCTCCTACAATGAGCAGTTCTTC.

This clonotype was observed at least ten times. This chain uses TRBV29-1 with TRBJ2-2; TRBD1 matches 7 bases. Trimming cost V 5 bases and J 9 bases; bases outside gene matches: 9. Germline V gene lookup returns CDR1 SQVTM and CDR2 ANQGSEA. This CDR3 comprises 13 residues. The chain's CDR3 is CSVSPGTDRELFF. In DNA form, the CDR3 reads TGCAGCGTTTCGCCCGGGACAGACCGGGAGCTGTTTTTT.

This rearrangement joins TRBV30 to TRBJ2-2; the match to TRBD2 covers 8 bases. The CDR3 has 16 residues. V was clipped by 2 bases and J by 10 bases; unmatched bases: 15. Germline CDR1 reads GTSNPN; CDR2 reads SVGIG (reference sequence). The CDR3 coding sequence is TGTGCCTGGAGTACTATGTGGCGGGGGGCAGAGGAGGAGCTGTTTTTT. Protein: CAWSTMWRGAEEELFF. The whole variable domain, filled in from reference TRBV30 and TRBJ2-2, reads SQTIHQWPATLVQPVGSPLSLECTVEGTSNPNLYWYRQAAGRGLQLLFYSVGIGQISSEVPQNLSASRPQDRQFILSSKKLLLSDSGFYLCAWSTMWRGAEEELFFGEGSRLTVL.

This chain uses TRBV7-8 with TRBJ1-2, with a weak D call TRBD1 (6 bases). This CDR3 spans 15 amino acids. Germline V gene lookup returns CDR1 SGHVS and CDR2 FQNEAQ. Between the trimmed V and J ends, which lost 1 base and 4 bases, there was a span of 13 bases. The CDR3 loop reads CASSLVGRGGYGYTF. CDR3 DNA: TGTGCCAGCAGCTTAGTGGGCAGGGGCGGCTATGGCTACACCTTC.

This clonotype was seen ten or more times. The chain has TRBV4-2 and TRBJ1-1, with TRBD1 identical over 7 bases. Looked up from germline, CDR1 is LGHNA and CDR2 is YNFKEQ. The CDR3 extends over 18 amino acids. Trimming took 0 bases from V and 1 from J; bases not matched to a gene: 11. CDR3 residues: CASSQDQTGDARNTEAFF. In DNA form, the CDR3 reads TGTGCCAGCAGCCAAGATCAAACAGGGGACGCACGGAACACTGAAGCTTTCTTT.

This clonotype occurred many times. This sequence joins TRBV6-1 and TRBJ1-5, with 7 bases fitting TRBD1. Germline CDR1 and CDR2: MNHNS and SASEGT. The V gene end was trimmed by 2 bases and the J gene end by 4 bases; junction bases not matched to a gene: 5. CDR3 length: 15 residues. CDR3 DNA: TGTGCCAGCAGTGAACTGGGGACAGTAAATCAGCCCCAGCATTTT. Translation: CASSELGTVNQPQHF.

Ten or more counts support this clonotype. This chain links TRBV20-1 with TRBJ2-3; 8 bases align to TRBD2. Germline-derived CDR1 and CDR2 are DFQATT and SNEGSKA (reference sequence). The CDR3 is 13 amino acids. V dropped 6 bases and J dropped 5; count of bases not matched to a gene: 7. The CDR3 coding sequence is TGCAGTGCCAAGACTAGCGCCGGAGATACGCAGTATTTT. Amino acids: CSAKTSAGDTQYF.

There are many counts of this clonotype. J is TRBJ1-6 and V is TRBV6-1; 7 bases fit TRBD1. From germline, CDR1 is MNHNS and CDR2 SASEGT. The CDR3 is 17 residues long. V was clipped by 4 bases and J by 0 bases; unmatched bases: 6. The CDR3 region is CASSGPGQSSYNSPLHF. CDR3 sequence (DNA): TGTGCCAGCAGTGGACCGGGACAGAGCTCCTATAATTCACCCCTCCACTTT.

Ten or more counts support this clonotype. The chain combines TRBV4-1 with TRBJ2-1; 8 nucleotides agree with TRBD2. The CDR3 runs to 14 residues. V lost 7 bases and J lost 4; bases outside the gene matches: 6. From germline, CDR1 is MGHRA and CDR2 YSYEKL. The CDR3 reads CASKITSGYNEQFF. CDR3 nucleotides: TGCGCCAGCAAAATCACTAGCGGATACAATGAGCAGTTCTTC.

This clonotype has a handful of counts. This chain joins TRBV29-1 and TRBJ2-2; no reliable D call. This CDR3 region has 11 residues. Germline lookup yields CDR1 SQVTM and CDR2 ANQGSEA. V was trimmed by 1 base and J by 7 bases, leaving 4 bases between them. The CDR3 is CSVEGDGELFF. The CDR3 DNA sequence: TGCAGCGTTGAAGGGGACGGGGAGCTGTTTTTT.

This clonotype occurred many times. V is TRBV13 and J is TRBJ1-6; 8 nucleotides match TRBD1. The CDR3 has 16 residues. The V and J ends lost 7 bases and 1 base, in that order; junction bases with no gene match: 6. The germline gives CDR1 PRHDT, CDR2 FYEKMQ (reference sequence). This chain's CDR3 is CASNTGGLSYNSPLHF. The CDR3 DNA is TGTGCCAGCAACACAGGGGGTTTGTCCTATAATTCACCCCTCCACTTT.

In its sample, this clonotype was seen many times. The chain joins TRBV10-3 to TRBJ1-2; the D is unclear. V dropped 0 bases and J dropped 8 bases, with 16 bases sitting between them. Germline CDR1 reads ENHRY; CDR2 reads SYGVKD. This CDR3 has 15 amino acids. DNA of the CDR3: TGTGCCATCAGTGAGTCGGAGTATGCGGAGGACGGCTACACCTTC. Amino acid sequence: CAISESEYAEDGYTF.

Concerning this clonotype: This may be a read error, as it is one base from a much larger clone. The chain combines TRBV20-1 with TRBJ2-1; D is unresolved. The V gene's germline CDR1 is DFQATT and CDR2 SNEGSKA (reference sequence). This CDR3 has 13 amino acids. CDR3 bases: TGCAGTGCTAGGGATTTCTCCTACAATGAGCAGTCCTTC. This translates into CSARDFSYNEQSF.

This clonotype was seen many times. In DNA form, the CDR3 reads TGTGCCAGCAGCTTAGATAGACAGGGCCACTCCTACGAGCAGTACTTC. Amino acid sequence: CASSLDRQGHSYEQYF. The chain is built from TRBV7-9 and TRBJ2-7; 7 nucleotides match TRBD1. Germline V CDR1 and CDR2: SEHNR, FQNEAQ (reference sequence). This CDR3 has 16 residues. Germline trimming cut 1 base from V and 0 bases from J; bases unmatched to any gene: 6.

This clonotype came up many times. CDR3 sequence (DNA): TGCAGTGCTAGAACGACAGCTTGGAGCACTGAAGCTTTCTTT. It codes for CSARTTAWSTEAFF. The rearrangement uses TRBV20-1 and TRBJ1-1, with a possible D match to TRBD1 (5 bases). The CDR3 is 14 residues long. Germline V CDR1 and CDR2: DFQATT, SNEGSKA (reference sequence). V lost 2 bases and J 4 bases, leaving 14 bases between the germline ends.

This clonotype was detected ten times or more. The V call is TRBV12-5, the J call TRBJ1-5, with TRBD1 identical over 8 bases. The CDR3 consists of 15 residues. J was trimmed by 5 bases and V by 4 bases; bases with no gene match: 7. CDR1 is LGHNT and CDR2 is FRNRAP in the germline V gene. The CDR3 bases are TGTGCTAGTGGTTCCTTACAGGGGGGCCATCAGCCCCAGCATTTT. This codes for CASGSLQGGHQPQHF.

There are many counts of this clonotype. The J gene is TRBJ1-6, the V gene TRBV6-1; D unclear. Germline assignment: CDR1 MNHNS and CDR2 SASEGT. Trimming stripped 5 bases from V and 7 bases from J, with 12 bases between. The CDR3 consists of 14 residues. CDR3 sequence (DNA): TGTGCCAGCAGTCATCGTCAGGAAAATTCACCCCTCCACTTT. This codes for CASSHRQENSPLHF.